The clone carrying this TCR beta chain has just one count. The sample is drawn from a study of blood T cell repertoires in COVID-19. For the study at large: Specimens from acute and convalescent COVID-19 originated in the United States, Italy and Spain. PBMCs, B-cell-depleted T cells, or T cells were the source of the cDNA or gDNA that made up the material.

Source study methods: Estimation of nucleated cell counts relied on the amplification of reference gene primers. The data were produced by immunoSEQ multiplex PCR, yet TCRdb's version contains in-frame clones alone and is incomplete. V, J and clone size are taken as reported in that table, and D and trimming were inferred from the DNA itself. The table includes around 51,000 clones, about 86% detected once. V lost 0 bases and J 7 bases, leaving 10 bases between the germline ends. Germline V gives CDR1 SGHRS, CDR2 YFSETQ. The CDR3 runs 14 residues. The material sequenced was peripheral blood. The rearrangement joins TRBV5-1 to TRBJ2-2, with D possibly matching TRBD1 (6 bases). This receptor was obtained from an elderly woman with acute or convalescent COVID-19. For the CDR3, the DNA is TGCGCCAGCAGCTTGGGGGAGACAGGCGGGGAGCTGTTTTTT. It translates to CASSLGETGGELFF.